This T cell receptor (beta chain) was sequenced in a study of PD-1 blockade in classical Hodgkin lymphoma. The study, taken as a whole, reports: Only CD4+ TCR diversity, not CD8+, had risen significantly by C4D1.

There was relapse after autologous stem cell transplantation in every patient, and there was variation in brentuximab vedotin exposure. The patients, who had relapsed/refractory classical Hodgkin lymphoma, achieved best responses of complete response, partial response or progressive disease. Of note for this clone: Its antigen is unknown.

Some clones are missing from TCRdb's copy, which holds only in-frame ones; the method was immunoSEQ multiplex PCR. The sample consists of about 54,000 clones, 75% to 95% of them appearing once. CDR1 and CDR2 from the germline V gene are SGHTA and FQGTGA. CDR3 length equals 15 residues. The junction had 13 bases not matched to a gene; V was cut back by 5 bases and J by 6 bases. J is TRBJ2-7 and V is TRBV7-3, with TRBD2 identical over 7 bases. The sequence was collected from a human donor with classical Hodgkin lymphoma. The material was peripheral blood mononuclear cells (PBMCs), obtained before the second cycle of nivolumab. As DNA, the CDR3 is TGTGCCAGCAGCCCTACGGGGGGTGTTGTGGGCGAGCAGTACTTC. Residues: CASSPTGGVVGEQYF.